The T cell receptor (beta chain) described here comes from a study of blood T cells in healthy people across ages. The junction had 10 bases not matched to a gene; V was cut back by 0 bases and J by 2 bases. The CDR3 extends over 17 amino acids. CDR1 and CDR2 (germline): DFQATT, SNEGSKA (reference sequence). A second about 6 to 12 cycle PCR used barcoded and J-beta primers. Each of the samples gave a minimum of 2.5 million paired-end reads that contained CDR3. MiXCR, run by TCRdb on the 5' RACE reads, gives a single entry per CDR3 protein. The data show about 1.1 million distinct CDR3 sequences, with roughly two fifths seen just once and about an eighth held by the top ten.

The sequence came from a man aged 18 to 35 in good health. The V gene is TRBV20-1, the J gene TRBJ2-5; 9 bases agree with TRBD1. The sample comprised blood. The DNA of the CDR3 is TGCAGTGCTAGAGAACCGATGGGACAGGGTAAACAAGAGACCCAGTACTTC. This encodes CSAREPMGQGKQETQYF.